The clone carrying this T cell receptor (beta chain) was counted at least ten times. The sample comes from a study of T cells after yellow fever vaccination. Findings and limits, study-wide: One caveat is that FACS-sorted repertoires could contain abundant clonotypes contaminating from the bulk population.

TCRdb re-called the 5' RACE reads through MiXCR, storing one row per CDR3 protein. The profile shows around 50,000 distinct CDR3 sequences, about 6.3% of them singletons. The germline CDR1 and CDR2 sequences are DFQATT and SNEGSKA (reference sequence). The CDR3 has 13 amino acids. The V end was cut by 2 bases, the J end by 8 bases, with 10 bases between. This rearrangement joins TRBV20-1 to TRBJ1-6; D gene uncertain. This receptor was identified in a man aged 25 to 45 who received the YFV17D yellow fever vaccine. Sequenced here: PBMCs, either bulk or a sorted T-cell subset (CD4+, CD8+, memory, or dextramer-sorted; not recorded which), sampled 45 days after the yellow fever booster vaccination. CDR3 nucleotide sequence: TGCAGTGCTAGAAGTCAGTTGGATTCACCCCTCCACTTT. It yields the protein CSARSQLDSPLHF.